This TCR beta chain is drawn from a study of blood T cell repertoires in COVID-19. Study-level information: Italy, Spain and the United States were the sources of the convalescent and acute COVID-19 samples. From T cells, B-cell-depleted T cells, or PBMCs came the material, which was cDNA or gDNA.

CDR1 and CDR2 (germline): MDHEN, SYDVKM. The CDR3 loop spans 15 amino acids. The V gene end was trimmed by 5 bases and the J gene end by 7 bases; junction bases not matched to a gene: 9. Seattle patients were enrolled while actively infected and followed longitudinally. In the authors' workflow: Reference gene primer amplification yielded estimated nucleated cell counts. Profiled with immunoSEQ multiplex PCR; TCRdb holds only in-frame clones, not every one. V and J calls and clone size come straight from that table; D and trimming were deduced from the DNA. The profile shows 150,000 to 200,000 clones, about nine tenths of them singletons.

The chain couples TRBV28 to TRBJ2-1; 9 bases are shared with TRBD1. This receptor was obtained from a man aged 18 to 29 with COVID-19, enrolled during active disease. The sample taken for sequencing was peripheral blood. The CDR3 reads CASSRLTGGMNEQFF. CDR3 coding DNA: TGTGCCAGCAGTCGTCTGACAGGGGGTATGAATGAGCAGTTCTTC.